Presented here are 10 T cell receptor beta chains from one specimen sequenced in a study of blood T cell repertoires in COVID-19. Generated by immunoSEQ multiplex PCR, the TCRdb table keeps only in-frame clones and is missing some. Among tens of thousands of clones listed, 65% to 90% were seen once. Sequencing input: peripheral blood. All receptors derive from a man aged 35-49 years with acute or convalescent COVID-19.

V is TRBV5-4 and J is TRBJ1-2; D not certain. The CDR3 runs 16 residues. Trimming took off 4 bases at V and 0 bases at J, with 16 bases between the two ends. From germline, CDR1 is SGHNT and CDR2 YYREEE (reference sequence). The CDR3 loop is CASSPTLSHTNYGYTF. CDR3 DNA: TGTGCCAGCAGCCCCACCCTCTCGCACACTAACTATGGCTACACCTTC. Combining the CDR3 with reference TRBV5-4 and TRBJ1-2 gives the whole variable domain ETGVTQSPTHLIKTRGQQVTLRCSSQSGHNTVSWYQQALGQGPQFIFQYYREEENGRGNFPPRFSGLQFPNYSSELNVNALELDDSALYLCASSPTLSHTNYGYTFGSGTRLTVV.

This clone occurred a few times. CDR3 nucleotides: TGTGCCAGCAGCCCTGTCCAGGGCTCCTACAATGAGCAGTTCTTC. It yields the protein CASSPVQGSYNEQFF. This chain joins TRBV7-2 and TRBJ2-1; D may be TRBD1 (5 bases). CDR3 size: 15 residues. Germline assignment: CDR1 SGHTA and CDR2 FQGNSA. V was shortened by 5 bases and J by 0 bases, with 11 bases between the two germline ends.

DNA for the CDR3: TGCAGCGTTTCGTACAGGATGAGCTACGAGCAGTACTTC. It codes for CSVSYRMSYEQYF. The chain recombines TRBV29-1 with TRBJ2-7, with D perhaps TRBD1 (5 bases). Trimming left V 5 bases short and J 3 bases short, with 14 bases between. This CDR3 region has 13 residues. CDR1 and CDR2 from the germline V gene are SQVTM and ANQGSEA.

V is TRBV6-5 and J is TRBJ1-2; a weak D match, TRBD1 (6 bases). V gave up 4 bases and J gave up 4 bases, with 7 bases separating them. This CDR3 has 12 residues. CDR1 MNHEY and CDR2 SVGAGI come from the germline V gene. The CDR3 region has the DNA TGTGCCAGCAGTTCAGGGGCCTATGGCTACACCTTC. It codes for CASSSGAYGYTF.

Points on this clone: This CDR3 is also generated by other DNA sequences in the sample. This chain connects TRBV3-1 (or the pseudogene TRBV3-2) to TRBJ1-1; D is undetermined. The germline V gene encodes CDR1 LGHDT and CDR2 YNNKEL (reference sequence). This CDR3 has 12 residues. Deletions cut 0 bases from V and 11 bases from J, with 10 bases between. The CDR3 here is CASSQEGRGAFF. The CDR3 coding sequence is TGTGCCAGCAGCCAAGAGGGCAGAGGGGCTTTCTTT.

The genes are TRBV5-1 and TRBJ1-2; 7 bases are a match to TRBD1. This CDR3 contains 15 residues. Per germline, CDR1 SGHRS and CDR2 YFSETQ. The V segment lost 4 bases and the J segment 7 bases; nucleotides outside the gene matches: 13. This CDR3 reads CASSLDPTGWIGYTF. The CDR3 DNA is TGCGCCAGCAGCCTCGACCCGACAGGGTGGATTGGCTACACCTTC.

This clone was observed a few times. The chain has TRBV12-3 or TRBV12-4 and TRBJ1-2; no definite D call. CDR3 length equals 13 residues. V was cut by 1 base and J by 2 bases, with 5 bases left in between. CDR3 amino acids: CASSLGVNYGYTF. The CDR3 DNA reads as TGTGCCAGCAGTTTAGGCGTAAACTATGGCTACACCTTC.

The V and J genes are TRBV9 and TRBJ1-3; D call uncertain. Germline lookup yields CDR1 SGDLS and CDR2 YYNGEE. CDR3 length: 14 amino acids. Trimming pared 0 bases from V and 3 bases from J, leaving 7 bases between. CDR3 amino acids: CASSVGQVGNTIYF. The CDR3 DNA follows: TGTGCCAGCAGCGTAGGTCAGGTTGGAAACACCATATATTTT.

The J gene is TRBJ1-4, the V gene TRBV18, with unresolved D. This CDR3 is 16 amino acids long. Per the germline V gene, CDR1 is KGHSH and CDR2 is LQKENI. V was trimmed by 0 bases and J by 8 bases, leaving 16 bases between them. The CDR3 DNA follows: TGTGCCAGCTCACCACCCGGAGCAACCCGAGGGGAAAAACTGTTTTTT. Its protein product is CASSPPGATRGEKLFF.

The chain uses TRBV5-1 and TRBJ1-1; 7 bases map to TRBD1. The germline V gene encodes CDR1 SGHRS and CDR2 YFSETQ. CDR3 length: 14 amino acids. For the CDR3, the DNA is TGCGCAACCGGGAGTGGGGACAGGAACACTGAAGCTTTCTTT. Translated: CATGSGDRNTEAFF. The full variable domain, its missing parts supplied by reference TRBV5-1 and TRBJ1-1, is KAGVTQTPRYLIKTRGQQVTLSCSPISGHRSVSWYQQTPGQGLQFLFEYFSETQRNKGNFPGRFSGRQFSNSRSEMNVSTLELGDSALYLCATGSGDRNTEAFFGQGTRLTVV.